One and the same sample provided the 32 T cell receptor beta chains below, sequenced in a study of T-cell reconstitution after alpha-beta-depleted transplantation in children. Preparation of the TCRbeta library used unique molecular identifiers. TCRdb passed the PCR reads through MiXCR, listing each CDR3 protein once. Of approximately 500,000 distinct CDR3 sequences in the sample, 10% to 13% were seen once. The sequences come from PBMCs, collected before TCRalphabeta/CD19-depleted stem cell transplant. These receptors all come from a child aged 2 to 15 with inherited bone marrow failure, due to receive a stem cell transplant.

This clonotype showed up many times. The chain carries TRBV12-3 or TRBV12-4 and TRBJ2-2, with D perhaps matching TRBD2 (6 bases). V lost 6 bases to trimming and J lost 3 bases, with 14 bases between them. This CDR3 contains 15 residues. The CDR3 reads CASRISGTYTGELFF. For the CDR3, the DNA is TGTGCCAGCAGAATCTCCGGGACTTACACCGGGGAGCTGTTTTTT.

This clonotype appeared many times. This chain joins TRBV20-1 and TRBJ2-1; no reliable D call. V was shortened by 6 bases and J by 7 bases, with 22 bases between the two germline ends. Germline V lookup: CDR1 DFQATT, CDR2 SNEGSKA (reference sequence). The length of the CDR3 is 15 residues. CDR3 loop: CSAFVYPLRYNEQFF. CDR3 coding DNA: TGCAGTGCCTTTGTGTACCCCCTGCGGTATAATGAGCAGTTCTTC.

This clonotype was recorded many times. CDR3 in DNA: TGTGCCAGCAGCGCTATCGGGGAGTCAGATACGCAGTATTTT. Translation gives CASSAIGESDTQYF. This chain uses TRBV6-2 or TRBV6-3 with TRBJ2-3; perhaps TRBD2 as D (5 bases). Looked up from germline, CDR1 is MNHEY and CDR2 is SVGEGT. Trimming took off 6 bases at V and 4 bases at J, with 14 bases between the two ends. The CDR3 is 14 residues long.

This clonotype was found many times. The gene calls are TRBV6-2 or TRBV6-3 and TRBJ2-1; 9 bases line up with TRBD2. Germline CDR1 and CDR2: MNHEY and SVGEGT. V lost 4 bases, J lost 1 base, and 8 bases stayed unmatched. This CDR3 comprises 17 residues. Written as DNA, the CDR3 is TGTGCCAGCAGTTCAACGACTAGCGGAGGATCCTACAATGAGCAGTTCTTC. Residues: CASSSTTSGGSYNEQFF.

The table lists this clonotype with a few counts. V gene TRBV20-1 combines with J gene TRBJ2-4; TRBD2 aligns across 13 bases. The CDR3 has 21 amino acids. With 0 bases clipped from V and 0 bases from J, the junction kept 14 bases outside the gene matches. Germline CDR1 DFQATT, CDR2 SNEGSKA (reference sequence). The CDR3 coding sequence is TGCAGTGCTAGAGACTCTACAGGGACTAGCGGGATACTCCTAGCCAAAAACATTCAGTACTTC. It is translated as CSARDSTGTSGILLAKNIQYF.

This clonotype has at least ten counts. The chain has TRBV5-1 and TRBJ2-6, with D possibly TRBD1 on 6 matching bases. V was shortened by 5 bases and J by 2 bases, with 8 bases between the two germline ends. The CDR3 runs to 14 residues. CDR1 and CDR2 (germline): SGHRS, YFSETQ. The chain's CDR3 is CASRGTTGANVLTF. CDR3 sequence (DNA): TGCGCCAGCAGGGGGACAACTGGGGCCAACGTCCTGACTTTC.

Ten or more counts support this clonotype. The V gene is TRBV4-1, the J gene TRBJ2-1; no reliable D call. V was shortened by 1 base and J by 7 bases, with 20 bases between the two germline ends. The CDR3 is 17 amino acids. Germline V CDR1 and CDR2: MGHRA, YSYEKL. The CDR3 here is CASSQVILGLLPNEQFF. Written as DNA, the CDR3 is TGCGCCAGCAGCCAAGTTATACTGGGTCTACTGCCAAATGAGCAGTTCTTC.

This clonotype appeared many times. The chain uses TRBV24-1 and TRBJ2-5; no clear D gene. V shed 6 bases and J shed 3 bases, with 10 bases lying between them. This CDR3 contains 13 residues. Germline V gene sequence: CDR1 KGHDR, CDR2 SFDVKD. Written as DNA, the CDR3 is TGTGCCACCAGTACTTTCCAAAAAGAGACCCAGTACTTC. It translates to CATSTFQKETQYF.

This clonotype showed up just a few times. CDR3 nucleotides: TGTGCCAGCAGCTTAGTTGCAGGGCGACGGGAAGCTTTCTTT. Its protein is CASSLVAGRREAFF. The V call is TRBV7-2, the J call TRBJ1-1; perhaps TRBD1 as D (5 bases). Germline lookup yields CDR1 SGHTA and CDR2 FQGNSA. CDR3 size: 14 residues. The ends were cut back, 1 base at V and 8 bases at J, with 14 bases in the middle.

This clonotype was counted at least ten times. V is TRBV7-2 and J is TRBJ2-2, with D perhaps matching TRBD1 (5 bases). This CDR3 comprises 14 residues. Trimming removed 2 bases at V and 8 bases at J, with 12 bases between. Germline CDR1 SGHTA, CDR2 FQGNSA. CDR3 residues: CASSLLAQGGELFF. The CDR3 bases are TGTGCCAGCAGCTTACTCGCCCAGGGAGGGGAGCTGTTTTTT.

Many counts were recorded for this clonotype. This rearrangement joins TRBV3-1 to TRBJ2-2, with 8 bases aligning to TRBD1. Trimming at V came to 4 bases and at J to 7 bases, leaving 14 bases not matched to a gene. The CDR3 totals 17 residues. Germline V lookup: CDR1 LGHDT, CDR2 YNNKEL (reference sequence). In DNA form, the CDR3 reads TGTGCCAGCAGCCTAAAGCCGTGGACAGGGTTGGTCGGGGAGCTGTTTTTT. Protein product: CASSLKPWTGLVGELFF.

DNA of the CDR3: TGCAGCGTGGCCGGACAGGAAAACACCGGGGAGCTGTTTTTT. Protein sequence: CSVAGQENTGELFF. The chain uses TRBV29-1 and TRBJ2-2, with 7 positions matching TRBD1. Germline-derived CDR1 and CDR2 are SQVTM and ANQGSEA. V trimming: 6 bases; J trimming: 2 bases; junction bases outside the gene matches: 6. CDR3 length: 14 amino acids.

The table lists this clonotype with a few counts. The chain carries TRBV12-3 or TRBV12-4 and TRBJ2-1; D is ambiguous. This CDR3 contains 15 residues. Trimming stripped 4 bases from V and 9 bases from J, with 19 bases between. The CDR3 is CASSSSPPPSGEQFF. For the CDR3, the DNA is TGTGCCAGCAGTTCGTCACCCCCACCCTCGGGTGAGCAGTTCTTC.

This clonotype was observed many times. V usage is TRBV4-3 and J usage is TRBJ2-7; possibly TRBD1 or TRBD2 for D (5 bases each). The CDR3 has 13 residues. Looked up from germline, CDR1 is LGHNA and CDR2 is YSLEER. The V end was cut by 0 bases, the J end by 5 bases, with 8 bases between. Here the CDR3 reads CASSQDGGDEQYF. The CDR3 DNA follows: TGCGCCAGCAGCCAAGATGGGGGTGACGAGCAGTACTTC.

CDR3 DNA sequence: TGTGCCAGCAGCCCCCGGACTAGCGGGAGGACCTACGAGCAGTACTTC. Protein product: CASSPRTSGRTYEQYF. The chain links TRBV7-9 to TRBJ2-7; the match to TRBD2 covers 14 bases. The CDR3 has 16 residues. Losses at the gene ends were 5 bases for V and 2 bases for J; bases not matched to a gene: 5. From germline, CDR1 is SEHNR and CDR2 FQNEAQ (reference sequence).

This clonotype came up many times. The genes are TRBV6-5 and TRBJ2-5, with D possibly TRBD1 on 6 matching bases. The V and J ends lost 6 bases and 5 bases respectively, with 22 bases between them. The germline gives CDR1 MNHEY, CDR2 SVGAGI. The CDR3 is made up of 16 amino acids. For the CDR3, the DNA is TGTGCCAGCAGCAAACGACCTTGGCAGGGGCAGGAGACCCAGTACTTC. It translates to CASSKRPWQGQETQYF.

This clonotype was detected a few times. This chain connects TRBV18 to TRBJ2-7, with 10 bases fitting TRBD2. The CDR3 is 15 amino acids. CDR1 and CDR2 (germline): KGHSH, LQKENI. V was clipped by 0 bases and J by 4 bases; unmatched bases: 3. Here the CDR3 reads CASSPPKREGYEQYF. The CDR3 region has the DNA TGTGCCAGCTCACCACCTAAGCGGGAGGGGTACGAGCAGTACTTC.

This clonotype has at least ten counts. The chain recombines TRBV7-9 with TRBJ1-2, with 7 positions matching TRBD1. Germline trimming cut 5 bases from V and 8 bases from J; bases unmatched to any gene: 5. CDR3 size: 12 residues. Germline V gene sequence: CDR1 SEHNR, CDR2 FQNEAQ (reference sequence). In nucleotides, the CDR3 is TGTGCCAGCAGCCTGACAGGGATAGGCTACACCTTC. Translating gives CASSLTGIGYTF.

A remark on this clonotype: A much larger clone differs from this one at a single base, so this may be a read error. V is TRBV27 and J is TRBJ1-1; TRBD1 might be the D (5 bases). Germline lookup yields CDR1 MNHEY and CDR2 SMNVEV (reference sequence). The CDR3 has 14 amino acids. Trimming stripped 5 bases from V and 6 bases from J, with 16 bases between. This CDR3 reads CASSLGRGYAEAFF. CDR3 DNA sequence: TGTGCCAGCAGTCTCGGACGGGGGTACGCTGAAGCTTTCTTT.

The rearrangement joins TRBV18 to TRBJ1-1; D uncertain. Germline values: CDR1 KGHSH, CDR2 LQKENI. The V end lost 8 bases, the J end lost 0 bases, and 10 bases lay between the germline ends. CDR3 length: 13 amino acids. In nucleotides, the CDR3 is TGTGCCAGCGTGAAGAGTATGAACACTGAAGCTTTCTTT. The encoded protein is CASVKSMNTEAFF. Looking up the rest from reference TRBV18 and TRBJ1-1 gives the full variable domain: NAGVMQNPRHLVRRRGQEARLRCSPMKGHSHVYWYRQLPEEGLKFMVYLQKENIIDESGMPKERFSAEFPKEGPSILRIQQVVRGDSAAYFCASVKSMNTEAFFGQGTRLTVV.

This clonotype turned up a few times. The chain uses TRBV3-1 and TRBJ2-7; 7 nucleotides match TRBD2. CDR3 size: 16 residues. CDR1 is LGHDT, CDR2 YNNKEL, per germline (reference sequence). J gave up 0 bases and V 4 bases, and 9 bases lay outside the gene matches. Here the CDR3 DNA reads TGTGCCAGCAGCCCTGGACTAGTCGGGATCTCCTACGAGCAGTACTTC. Translating gives CASSPGLVGISYEQYF.

A word on this clonotype: A much larger clone lies a single base off, so this may be a read error. This sequence joins TRBV9 and TRBJ2-1; 13 bases are shared with TRBD2. Looked up from germline, CDR1 is SGDLS and CDR2 is YYNGEE. This CDR3 is 17 amino acids long. The CDR3 spells CASSGRTSGSPYNGQFF. CDR3 nucleotides: TGTGCCAGCAGCGGCCGGACTAGCGGGAGCCCCTACAATGGGCAGTTCTTC.

This clonotype came up many times. Mismatch with germline at one junction end may stem from a read error. This chain joins TRBV5-4 and TRBJ2-7, with D possibly matching TRBD1 (6 bases). This CDR3 is built from 12 residues. The germline V gene encodes CDR1 SGHNT and CDR2 YYREEE (reference sequence). Written as DNA, the CDR3 is TGTGCCAGCAGCTTGGATGGGGGCCTAGGTGGCTTC. As protein: CASSLDGGLGGF.

For this clonotype: This may stem from a read error, because a much larger clone lies one nucleotide away. This chain connects TRBV20-1 to TRBJ2-3, with 8 bases matching TRBD2. Germline V gene sequence: CDR1 DFQATT, CDR2 SNEGSKA (reference sequence). This CDR3 spans 14 amino acids. The CDR3 region is CSAISGIIRDTHYF. The CDR3 region has the DNA TGCAGTGCTATTAGCGGGATTATTAGAGATACGCATTATTTT.

Regarding this clonotype: Since a much larger clone is just one base distant, this may be a read error. The chain joins TRBV29-1 to TRBJ2-1; D not certain. The CDR3 has 14 amino acids. Trimming shortened V by 3 bases and J by 3 bases, and 12 bases separated the two germline ends. Germline values: CDR1 SQVTM, CDR2 ANQGSEA. CDR3 sequence: CSVDEIRFYNEQFF. CDR3 coding DNA: TGCAGCGTTGATGAGATCCGTTTCTACAATGAGCAGTTCTTC.

The CDR3 loop is CASSHDWASTISYNEQFF. DNA of the CDR3: TGCGCCAGCAGCCATGATTGGGCCTCGACGATTTCCTACAATGAGCAGTTCTTC. The rearrangement uses TRBV4-3 and TRBJ2-1; D is unresolved. Germline CDR1 is LGHNA and CDR2 is YSLEER. This CDR3 has 18 residues. Trimming took off 3 bases at V and 1 base at J, with 19 bases between the two ends.

This clonotype has at least ten counts. The gene calls are TRBV4-3 and TRBJ1-1, with D possibly matching TRBD1 (6 bases). Germline CDR1 is LGHNA and CDR2 is YSLEER. V lost 4 bases and J 0 bases, leaving 12 bases between the germline ends. The length of the CDR3 is 15 residues. The CDR3 region has the DNA TGCGCCAGCAGCCCCATGGGGGGGCTGAACACTGAAGCTTTCTTT. This sequence encodes CASSPMGGLNTEAFF.

This clonotype was seen a few times. The V call is TRBV12-3 or TRBV12-4, the J call TRBJ1-2, with a tentative D call TRBD1 (5 bases). The V end was cut by 6 bases, the J end by 4 bases, with 15 bases between. This CDR3 has 14 residues. The CDR3: CASSVVGVGYGYTF. DNA for the CDR3: TGTGCCAGCAGCGTAGTAGGGGTCGGCTATGGCTACACCTTC.

This clonotype was observed at least ten times. V gene TRBV19 combines with J gene TRBJ1-2, with D perhaps TRBD1 (5 bases). Trimming stripped 5 bases from V and 3 bases from J, with 16 bases between. Germline CDR1 LNHDA, CDR2 SQIVND (reference sequence). This CDR3 has 15 amino acids. The CDR3 bases are TGTGCCAGTAGTGCCCCGGGAGGGGTTGACTATGGCTACACCTTC. Its protein product is CASSAPGGVDYGYTF.

This clonotype was seen ten or more times. The chain uses TRBV2 and TRBJ1-6; unclear D gene. Trimming shortened V by 4 bases and J by 4 bases, and 8 bases separated the two germline ends. CDR3 length: 14 residues. The germline gives CDR1 SNHLY, CDR2 FYNNEI. CDR3 loop: CASSGQSYNSPLHF. CDR3 sequence (DNA): TGTGCCAGCAGTGGGCAGTCGTATAATTCACCCCTCCACTTT.

The chain recombines TRBV29-1 with TRBJ1-2; 7 nucleotides agree with TRBD1. The CDR3 loop spans 11 amino acids. In germline, CDR1 is SQVTM, CDR2 ANQGSEA. J lost 6 bases, V lost 6 bases, and 4 bases had no gene match. The CDR3 region has the DNA TGCAGCGTCCGGGACAGAGATGGCTACACCTTC. Its protein is CSVRDRDGYTF.

This clonotype was picked up many times. The J gene is TRBJ2-7, the V gene TRBV4-3; 10 bases agree with TRBD2. Unmatched junction bases numbered 11, after V lost 1 base and J lost 2 bases. CDR1 is LGHNA and CDR2 is YSLEER in the germline V gene. The CDR3 spans 18 residues. The CDR3 here is CASSQGVPSGSSAYEQYF. The CDR3 region has the DNA TGCGCCAGCAGCCAAGGGGTGCCTAGCGGGAGCTCGGCCTACGAGCAGTACTTC.